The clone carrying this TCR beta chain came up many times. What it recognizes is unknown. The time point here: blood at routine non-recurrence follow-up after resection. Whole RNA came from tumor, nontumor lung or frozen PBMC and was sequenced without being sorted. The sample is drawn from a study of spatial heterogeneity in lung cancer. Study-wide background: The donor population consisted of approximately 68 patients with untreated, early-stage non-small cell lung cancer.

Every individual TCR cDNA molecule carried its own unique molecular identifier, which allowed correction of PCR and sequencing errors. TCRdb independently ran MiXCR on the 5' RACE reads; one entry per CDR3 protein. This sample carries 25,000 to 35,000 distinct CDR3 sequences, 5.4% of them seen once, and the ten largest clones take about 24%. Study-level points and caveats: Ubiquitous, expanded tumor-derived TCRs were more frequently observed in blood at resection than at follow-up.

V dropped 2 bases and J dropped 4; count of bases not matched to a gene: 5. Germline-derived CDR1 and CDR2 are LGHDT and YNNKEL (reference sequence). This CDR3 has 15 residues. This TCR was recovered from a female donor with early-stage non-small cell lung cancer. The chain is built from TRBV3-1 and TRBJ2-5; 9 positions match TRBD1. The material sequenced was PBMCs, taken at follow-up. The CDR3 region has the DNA TGTGCCAGCAGCCAAACAGGGGGCTCGGGAGAGACCCAGTACTTC. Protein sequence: CASSQTGGSGETQYF.